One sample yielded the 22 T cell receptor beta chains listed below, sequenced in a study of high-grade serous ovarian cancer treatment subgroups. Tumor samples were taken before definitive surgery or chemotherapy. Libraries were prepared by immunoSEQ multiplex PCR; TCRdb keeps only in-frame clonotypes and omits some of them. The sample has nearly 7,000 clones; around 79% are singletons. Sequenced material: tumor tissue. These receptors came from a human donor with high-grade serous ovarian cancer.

In nucleotides, the CDR3 is TGTGCCAGCAGCCAGGGGGCCGAGCGCTACGAGCAGTACTTC. Translated: CASSQGAERYEQYF. The J gene is TRBJ2-7, the V gene TRBV16; possible D gene TRBD1, 6 bases. This CDR3 spans 14 amino acids. The germline V and J ends were trimmed by 3 bases and 3 bases, with 12 bases remaining between them. Germline assignment: CDR1 KGHSY and CDR2 FQNENV.

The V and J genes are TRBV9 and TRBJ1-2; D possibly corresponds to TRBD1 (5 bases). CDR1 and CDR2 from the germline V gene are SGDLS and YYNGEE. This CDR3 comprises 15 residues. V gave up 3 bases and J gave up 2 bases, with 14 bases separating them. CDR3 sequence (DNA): TGTGCCAGCAGCGCCGACAGACGCACCAACTATGGCTACACCTTC. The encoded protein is CASSADRRTNYGYTF.

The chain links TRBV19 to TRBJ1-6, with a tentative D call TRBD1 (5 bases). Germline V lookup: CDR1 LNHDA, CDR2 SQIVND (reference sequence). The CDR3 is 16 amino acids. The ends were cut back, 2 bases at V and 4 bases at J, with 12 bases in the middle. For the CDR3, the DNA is TGTGCCAGTAGTATAACCCAGGGATGGTATAATTCACCCCTCCACTTT. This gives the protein CASSITQGWYNSPLHF.

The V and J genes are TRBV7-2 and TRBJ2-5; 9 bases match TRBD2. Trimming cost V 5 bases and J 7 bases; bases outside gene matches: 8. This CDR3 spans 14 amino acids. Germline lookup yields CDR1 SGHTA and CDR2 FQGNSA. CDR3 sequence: CASSGSGGFGTQYF. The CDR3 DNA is TGTGCCAGCAGCGGTAGCGGGGGTTTCGGGACCCAGTACTTC.

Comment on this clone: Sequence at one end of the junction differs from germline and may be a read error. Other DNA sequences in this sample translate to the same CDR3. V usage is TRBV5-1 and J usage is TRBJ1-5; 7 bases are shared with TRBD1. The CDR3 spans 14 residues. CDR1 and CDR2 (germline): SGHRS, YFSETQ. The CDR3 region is CASSFDRVGPPQHF. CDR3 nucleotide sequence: TGTGCCAGCAGTTTCGACAGGGTCGGTCCGCCCCAGCATTTT.

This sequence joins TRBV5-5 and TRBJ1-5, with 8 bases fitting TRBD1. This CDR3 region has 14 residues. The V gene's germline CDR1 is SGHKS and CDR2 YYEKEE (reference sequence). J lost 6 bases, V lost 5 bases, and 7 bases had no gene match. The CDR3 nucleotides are TGTGCCAGCAGTCGTCCAGGGGGCGGTCAGCCCCAGCATTTT. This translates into CASSRPGGGQPQHF.

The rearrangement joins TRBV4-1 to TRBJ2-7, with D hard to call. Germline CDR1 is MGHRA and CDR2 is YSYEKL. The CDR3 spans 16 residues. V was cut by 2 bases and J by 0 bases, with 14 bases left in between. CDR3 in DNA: TGCGCCAGCAGCCAATCTGGAAGAGACGGCTCCTACGAGCAGTACTTC. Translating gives CASSQSGRDGSYEQYF.

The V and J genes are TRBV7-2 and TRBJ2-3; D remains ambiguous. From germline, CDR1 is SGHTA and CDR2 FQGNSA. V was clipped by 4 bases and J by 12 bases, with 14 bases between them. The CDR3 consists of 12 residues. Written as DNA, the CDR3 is TGTGCCAGCAGCTCCCCTCTTCTACCTCAGTATTTT. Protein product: CASSSPLLPQYF.

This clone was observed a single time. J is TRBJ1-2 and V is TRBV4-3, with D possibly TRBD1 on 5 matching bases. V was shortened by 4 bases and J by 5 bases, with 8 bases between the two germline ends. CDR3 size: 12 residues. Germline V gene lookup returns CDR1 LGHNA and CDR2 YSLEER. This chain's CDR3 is CASSPGGYGYTF. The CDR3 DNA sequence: TGCGCCAGCAGCCCTGGGGGGTATGGCTACACCTTC.

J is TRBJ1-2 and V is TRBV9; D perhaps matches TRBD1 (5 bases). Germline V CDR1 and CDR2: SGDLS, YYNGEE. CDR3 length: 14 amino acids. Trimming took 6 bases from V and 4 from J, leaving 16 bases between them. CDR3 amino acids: CASTFRGRSYGYTF. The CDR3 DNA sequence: TGTGCCAGCACGTTTAGGGGTAGGAGCTATGGCTACACCTTC.

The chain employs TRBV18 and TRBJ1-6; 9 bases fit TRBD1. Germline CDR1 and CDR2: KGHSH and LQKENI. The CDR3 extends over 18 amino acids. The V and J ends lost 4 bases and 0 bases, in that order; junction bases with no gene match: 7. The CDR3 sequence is CASSRGTGRSSYNSPLHF. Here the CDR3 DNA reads TGTGCCAGCTCACGAGGGACAGGGAGGAGCTCCTATAATTCACCCCTCCACTTT.

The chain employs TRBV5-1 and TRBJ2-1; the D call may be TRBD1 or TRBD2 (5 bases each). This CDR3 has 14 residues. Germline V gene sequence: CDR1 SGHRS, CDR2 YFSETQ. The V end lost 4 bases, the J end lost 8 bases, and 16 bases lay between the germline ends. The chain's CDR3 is CASSPEGWWDEQFF. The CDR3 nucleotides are TGCGCCAGCAGCCCCGAGGGGTGGTGGGATGAGCAGTTCTTC.

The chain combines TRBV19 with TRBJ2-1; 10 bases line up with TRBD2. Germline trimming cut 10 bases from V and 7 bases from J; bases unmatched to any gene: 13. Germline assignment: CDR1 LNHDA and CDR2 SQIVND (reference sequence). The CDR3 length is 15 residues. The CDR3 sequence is CATTVLAGVQNEQFF. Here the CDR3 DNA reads TGTGCCACTACAGTTCTAGCGGGAGTACAGAATGAGCAGTTCTTC.

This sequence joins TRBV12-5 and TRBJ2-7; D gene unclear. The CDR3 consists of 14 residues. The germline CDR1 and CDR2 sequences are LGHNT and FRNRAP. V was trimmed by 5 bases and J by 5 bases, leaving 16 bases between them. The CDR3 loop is CASGNLQFRDEQYF. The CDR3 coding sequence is TGTGCTAGTGGTAACCTACAGTTTCGGGACGAGCAGTACTTC.

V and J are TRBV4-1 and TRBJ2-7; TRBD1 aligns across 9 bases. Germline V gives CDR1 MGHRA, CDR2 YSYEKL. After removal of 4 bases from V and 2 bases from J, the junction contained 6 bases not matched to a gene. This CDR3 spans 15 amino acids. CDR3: CASSLSGQGTYEQYF. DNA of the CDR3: TGCGCCAGCAGCCTGTCGGGACAGGGAACCTACGAGCAGTACTTC.

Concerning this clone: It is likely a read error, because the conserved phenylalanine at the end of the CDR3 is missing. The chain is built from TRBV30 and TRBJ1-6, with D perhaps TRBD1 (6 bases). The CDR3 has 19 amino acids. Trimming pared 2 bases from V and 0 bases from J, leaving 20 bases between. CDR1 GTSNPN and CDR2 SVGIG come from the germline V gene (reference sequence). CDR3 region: CAWSTPGTPYSSYNSPLHL. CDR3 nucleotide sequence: TGTGCCTGGAGTACCCCCGGGACACCCTATAGCTCCTATAATTCACCCCTCCACCTT.

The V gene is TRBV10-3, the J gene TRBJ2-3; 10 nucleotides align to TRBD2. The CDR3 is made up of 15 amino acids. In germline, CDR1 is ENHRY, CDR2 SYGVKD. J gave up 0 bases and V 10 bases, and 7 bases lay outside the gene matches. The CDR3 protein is CATSGGAASTDTQYF. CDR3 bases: TGTGCCACCAGCGGGGGGGCGGCTAGCACAGATACGCAGTATTTT.

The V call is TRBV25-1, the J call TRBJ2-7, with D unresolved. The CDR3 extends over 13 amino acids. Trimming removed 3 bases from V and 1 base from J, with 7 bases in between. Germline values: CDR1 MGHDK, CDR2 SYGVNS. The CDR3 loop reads CASSEGGSYEQYF. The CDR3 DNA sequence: TGTGCCAGCAGTGAGGGCGGATCCTACGAGCAGTACTTC.

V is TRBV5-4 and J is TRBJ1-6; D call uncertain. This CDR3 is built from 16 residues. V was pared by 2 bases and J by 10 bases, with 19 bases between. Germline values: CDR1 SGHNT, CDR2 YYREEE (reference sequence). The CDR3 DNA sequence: TGTGCCAGCAGCTTCGCTGGCGGCACTCCCGACTCACCCCTCCACTTT. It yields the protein CASSFAGGTPDSPLHF.

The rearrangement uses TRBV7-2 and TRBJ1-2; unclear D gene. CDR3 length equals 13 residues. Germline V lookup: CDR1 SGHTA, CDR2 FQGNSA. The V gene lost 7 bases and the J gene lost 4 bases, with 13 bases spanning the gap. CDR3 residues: CASIPSYGYGYTF. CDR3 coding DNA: TGTGCCAGCATCCCGTCTTACGGCTATGGCTACACCTTC.

DNA for the CDR3: TGTGCCAGCAGCTTTCGCGGGGGGGCCACCTACAATGAGCAGTTCTTC. It specifies CASSFRGGATYNEQFF. The rearrangement links TRBV7-2 to TRBJ2-1; 9 bases agree with TRBD2. CDR1 is SGHTA, CDR2 FQGNSA, per germline. The ends lost 3 bases at V and 2 bases at J; junction bases unmatched: 5. The CDR3 extends over 16 amino acids.

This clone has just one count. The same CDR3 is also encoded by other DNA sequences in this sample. The CDR3 loop reads CASSSGLVGYEQYF. In nucleotides, the CDR3 is TGTGCCAGTAGTTCGGGCCTTGTAGGCTACGAGCAGTACTTC. This chain links TRBV19 with TRBJ2-7; D is unresolved. Germline V CDR1 and CDR2: LNHDA, SQIVND (reference sequence). The CDR3 length is 14 residues. Trimming removed 5 bases from V and 3 bases from J, with 14 bases in between.